The rows below give T cell receptor beta chains drawn from one sample of a study of blood T cell repertoires in COVID-19. Here immunoSEQ multiplex PCR was the method, and the copy in TCRdb shows in-frame clones only, minus some. The sample records tens of thousands of clones, 75% to 85% being singletons. Sequencing used peripheral blood. These receptors came from a man between 25 and 39 years old with COVID-19, enrolled during active disease. The CDR3 runs from the conserved cysteine through the conserved F or W. The order of the fields is V gene, J gene, D gene, clone size, CDR3 protein, CDR3 DNA. The D gene is left open where the match is weak. Size is omitted from some rows. Given values are once, few, many or a class for expanded clones.

V gene: TRBV10-1; J gene: TRBJ2-7; D gene: TRBD2; clone size: few; CDR3 protein: CASSEGTSGRGGEQYF; CDR3 DNA: TGCGCCAGCAGTGAGGGGACTAGCGGGAGAGGGGGCGAGCAGTACTTC
V gene: TRBV20-1; J gene: TRBJ2-1; D gene: TRBD2; clone size: .; CDR3 protein: CSASGTSGSSLQFF; CDR3 DNA: TGCAGTGCTAGTGGCACTAGCGGGAGTAGCTTGCAGTTCTTC
V gene: TRBV27; J gene: TRBJ2-1; D gene: .; clone size: .; CDR3 protein: CASNSPGNNEQFF; CDR3 DNA: TGTGCCAGCAATAGTCCAGGCAACAATGAGCAGTTCTTC
V gene: TRBV7-6; J gene: TRBJ2-1; D gene: .; clone size: once; CDR3 protein: CASSLGQYNEQFF; CDR3 DNA: TGTGCCAGCAGCTTAGGCCAGTACAATGAGCAGTTCTTC
V gene: TRBV7-9; J gene: TRBJ1-2; D gene: .; clone size: .; CDR3 protein: CASSQRYFGGYTF; CDR3 DNA: TGTGCCAGCAGCCAGAGGTATTTTGGAGGCTACACCTTC
V gene: TRBV19; J gene: TRBJ1-1; D gene: TRBD1; clone size: .; CDR3 protein: CASSMTGGGTEAFF; CDR3 DNA: TGTGCCAGTAGTATGACAGGGGGGGGCACTGAAGCTTTCTTT
V gene: TRBV30; J gene: TRBJ2-1; D gene: .; clone size: .; CDR3 protein: CAWSVRRRGGEQFF; CDR3 DNA: TGTGCCTGGAGTGTACGGCGTAGGGGCGGCGAGCAGTTCTTC
V gene: TRBV10-1; J gene: TRBJ2-3; D gene: .; clone size: .; CDR3 protein: CASGEGLYTQYF; CDR3 DNA: TGCGCCAGCGGAGAGGGTTTGTATACGCAGTATTTT
V gene: TRBV5-1; J gene: TRBJ1-3; D gene: TRBD1; clone size: .; CDR3 protein: CASSTDRTGAGNTIYF; CDR3 DNA: TGCGCCAGCAGCACCGACAGGACAGGGGCTGGAAACACCATATATTTT
V gene: TRBV19; J gene: TRBJ1-1; D gene: .; clone size: .; CDR3 protein: CASSLRGGRLSLNTEAFF; CDR3 DNA: TGTGCCAGTAGTCTAAGGGGGGGGCGCCTCTCCCTGAACACTGAAGCTTTCTTT
V gene: TRBV7-3; J gene: TRBJ2-1; D gene: .; clone size: .; CDR3 protein: CASSLGGIGANEQFF; CDR3 DNA: TGTGCCAGCAGCTTAGGCGGGATAGGGGCCAATGAGCAGTTCTTC
V gene: TRBV7-9; J gene: TRBJ2-7; D gene: .; clone size: .; CDR3 protein: CASSRDHYEQYF; CDR3 DNA: TGTGCCAGCAGCAGAGATCACTACGAGCAGTACTTC
V gene: TRBV4-1; J gene: TRBJ2-6; D gene: .; clone size: .; CDR3 protein: CASSLEGGSGANVLTF; CDR3 DNA: TGCGCCAGCAGCCTCGAAGGGGGCTCTGGGGCCAACGTCCTGACTTTC
V gene: TRBV19; J gene: TRBJ1-2; D gene: .; clone size: .; CDR3 protein: CASTPTVGGYTF; CDR3 DNA: TGTGCCAGTACCCCGACAGTTGGAGGCTACACCTTC
V gene: TRBV9; J gene: TRBJ2-5; D gene: .; clone size: .; CDR3 protein: CASSPAGVPKAETQYF; CDR3 DNA: TGTGCCAGCAGCCCTGCGGGCGTTCCCAAAGCGGAGACCCAGTACTTC
V gene: TRBV2; J gene: TRBJ1-4; D gene: .; clone size: .; CDR3 protein: CATRSLSGKLFF; CDR3 DNA: TGTGCCACCCGATCGCTATCCGGAAAACTGTTTTTT
V gene: TRBV28; J gene: TRBJ1-5; D gene: .; clone size: .; CDR3 protein: CASSLERGGPQHF; CDR3 DNA: TGTGCCAGCAGTTTAGAGCGGGGGGGGCCCCAGCATTTT
V gene: TRBV29-1; J gene: TRBJ2-3; D gene: TRBD2; clone size: .; CDR3 protein: CSAGDYSITDTQYF; CDR3 DNA: TGCAGCGCTGGGGACTATTCAATCACAGATACGCAGTATTTT
V gene: TRBV19; J gene: TRBJ2-7; D gene: TRBD1; clone size: .; CDR3 protein: CASSIAGRGYEQYF; CDR3 DNA: TGTGCCAGTAGTATAGCGGGCAGGGGGTACGAGCAGTACTTC
V gene: TRBV5-5; J gene: TRBJ1-6; D gene: .; clone size: once; CDR3 protein: CASSRLDRPNSPLHF; CDR3 DNA: TGTGCCAGCAGCCGATTGGACAGACCCAATTCACCCCTCCACTTT
V gene: TRBV29-1; J gene: TRBJ1-2; D gene: TRBD1; clone size: .; CDR3 protein: CSVEDLRGTGNGYTF; CDR3 DNA: TGCAGCGTTGAAGATCTTCGTGGGACAGGGAACGGCTACACCTTC
V gene: TRBV30; J gene: TRBJ2-7; D gene: TRBD2; clone size: .; CDR3 protein: CAWSKREHGYEQYF; CDR3 DNA: TGTGCCTGGAGTAAGCGGGAGCATGGATACGAGCAGTACTTC
V gene: TRBV11-2; J gene: TRBJ1-3; D gene: TRBD1; clone size: few; CDR3 protein: CASSLGDSSGNTIYF; CDR3 DNA: TGTGCCAGCAGCTTAGGGGACAGCTCTGGAAACACCATATATTTT
V gene: TRBV6-2/TRBV6-3; J gene: TRBJ1-2; D gene: TRBD1; clone size: once; CDR3 protein: CASSTWTGGDAGYTF; CDR3 DNA: TGTGCCAGCAGTACTTGGACAGGGGGGGATGCTGGCTACACCTTC
V gene: TRBV9; J gene: TRBJ2-3; D gene: .; clone size: .; CDR3 protein: CASSVARQGTDTQYF; CDR3 DNA: TGTGCCAGCAGCGTAGCTCGCCAGGGGACCGATACGCAGTATTTT
V gene: TRBV7-2; J gene: TRBJ2-7; D gene: TRBD2; clone size: .; CDR3 protein: CASSRLAREQYF; CDR3 DNA: TGTGCCAGCAGCAGACTAGCTCGGGAGCAGTACTTC
V gene: TRBV9; J gene: TRBJ2-5; D gene: TRBD2; clone size: .; CDR3 protein: CASSVAGSGSYETQYF; CDR3 DNA: TGTGCCAGCAGCGTAGCCGGTAGCGGGAGTTATGAGACCCAGTACTTC
V gene: TRBV2; J gene: TRBJ1-1; D gene: .; clone size: .; CDR3 protein: CASSRDTEAFF; CDR3 DNA: TGTGCCAGCAGCCGGGACACAGAAGCTTTCTTT
V gene: TRBV7-9; J gene: TRBJ1-1; D gene: .; clone size: .; CDR3 protein: CASSLAGGRETEAFF; CDR3 DNA: TGTGCCAGCAGCTTAGCCGGGGGGAGGGAAACTGAAGCTTTCTTT
V gene: TRBV19; J gene: TRBJ2-7; D gene: .; clone size: .; CDR3 protein: CASTPTGLNEQYF; CDR3 DNA: TGTGCCAGTACTCCAACAGGACTAAACGAGCAGTACTTC
V gene: TRBV7-6; J gene: TRBJ1-4; D gene: TRBD1; clone size: .; CDR3 protein: CASSLRSTGGEKLFF; CDR3 DNA: TGTGCCAGCAGCTTACGATCGACAGGGGGCGAAAAACTGTTTTTT
V gene: TRBV7-9; J gene: TRBJ1-1; D gene: .; clone size: .; CDR3 protein: CASSLDREVNTEAFF; CDR3 DNA: TGTGCCAGCAGCTTAGATCGGGAAGTGAACACTGAAGCTTTCTTT
V gene: TRBV11-3; J gene: TRBJ2-1; D gene: .; clone size: .; CDR3 protein: CASSPSGYEQFF; CDR3 DNA: TGTGCCAGCAGCCCATCGGGGTACGAGCAGTTCTTC
V gene: TRBV19; J gene: TRBJ1-3; D gene: .; clone size: .; CDR3 protein: CASSTNDRTSSGNTIYF; CDR3 DNA: TGTGCCAGTAGTACCAATGACAGAACCAGCTCTGGAAACACCATATATTTT
V gene: TRBV6-1; J gene: TRBJ1-5; D gene: .; clone size: once; CDR3 protein: CASSEAWSQPQHF; CDR3 DNA: TGTGCCAGCAGTGAAGCGTGGAGCCAGCCCCAGCATTTT
V gene: TRBV11-2; J gene: TRBJ1-2; D gene: .; clone size: .; CDR3 protein: CASSHGLSYGYTF; CDR3 DNA: TGTGCCAGCAGCCACGGTCTGAGTTACGGCTACACCTTC
V gene: TRBV2; J gene: TRBJ2-1; D gene: TRBD2; clone size: .; CDR3 protein: CASSETLAGVGILDNEQFF; CDR3 DNA: TGTGCCAGCAGTGAAACACTAGCGGGAGTGGGAATTCTAGACAATGAGCAGTTCTTC
V gene: TRBV24-1; J gene: TRBJ2-3; D gene: TRBD1; clone size: .; CDR3 protein: CATRGQDTQYF; CDR3 DNA: TGTGCCACCAGGGGACAGGATACGCAGTATTTT
V gene: TRBV30; J gene: TRBJ1-1; D gene: TRBD1; clone size: .; CDR3 protein: CAWSVDRVSEAFF; CDR3 DNA: TGTGCCTGGAGTGTAGACAGGGTCTCTGAAGCTTTCTTT
V gene: TRBV27; J gene: TRBJ2-5; D gene: TRBD1; clone size: .; CDR3 protein: CASSPLTGGKETQYF; CDR3 DNA: TGTGCCAGCAGCCCTCTGACAGGGGGCAAAGAGACCCAGTACTTC
V gene: TRBV29-1; J gene: TRBJ1-1; D gene: TRBD1; clone size: few; CDR3 protein: CSVAGDSWTEAFF; CDR3 DNA: TGCAGCGTTGCGGGGGACAGTTGGACTGAAGCTTTCTTT
V gene: TRBV3-1/TRBV3-2; J gene: TRBJ1-1; D gene: .; clone size: .; CDR3 protein: CASSQDRGKWTEAFF; CDR3 DNA: TGTGCCAGCAGCCAAGATCGGGGAAAATGGACTGAAGCTTTCTTT
V gene: TRBV18; J gene: TRBJ1-6; D gene: TRBD1; clone size: few; CDR3 protein: CASSPPRDRGDSPLHF; CDR3 DNA: TGTGCCAGCTCACCCCCAAGGGACAGGGGAGATTCACCCCTCCACTTT
V gene: TRBV28; J gene: TRBJ2-3; D gene: .; clone size: .; CDR3 protein: CASKRGVGGQYF; CDR3 DNA: TGTGCCAGCAAAAGGGGTGTGGGTGGGCAGTATTTT
V gene: TRBV6-5; J gene: TRBJ2-7; D gene: TRBD1; clone size: .; CDR3 protein: CASSYRSGQGYEQYF; CDR3 DNA: TGTGCCAGCAGTTACCGCTCGGGACAGGGCTACGAGCAGTACTTC
V gene: TRBV15; J gene: TRBJ2-3; D gene: TRBD1; clone size: .; CDR3 protein: CATSKIRDRGTDTQYF; CDR3 DNA: TGTGCCACCAGCAAAATCCGGGACAGGGGCACAGATACGCAGTATTTT
V gene: TRBV28; J gene: TRBJ2-7; D gene: TRBD1; clone size: .; CDR3 protein: CASSPPTGGYEQYF; CDR3 DNA: TGTGCCAGCAGTCCCCCGACAGGGGGCTACGAGCAGTACTTC
V gene: TRBV11-2; J gene: TRBJ2-7; D gene: .; clone size: .; CDR3 protein: CASSVITGEQYF; CDR3 DNA: TGTGCCAGCAGTGTCATTACAGGCGAGCAGTACTTC
V gene: TRBV28; J gene: TRBJ1-6; D gene: TRBD1; clone size: .; CDR3 protein: CASSDSRGLGSYNSPLHF; CDR3 DNA: TGTGCCAGCAGTGACTCCAGGGGGCTCGGCTCCTATAATTCACCCCTCCACTTT